This T cell receptor (beta chain) was retrieved from a study of T cell repertoires in cytomegalovirus infection. The germline gives CDR1 MNHNY, CDR2 SVGAGI (reference sequence). There are 17 residues in the CDR3. Trimming at V came to 5 bases and at J to 1 base, leaving 9 bases not matched to a gene. Each CDR3 protein gets one entry after TCRdb re-called the reads with MiXCR. Seen here are a few hundred thousand distinct CDR3 sequences, roughly 43% observed once, and the top ten hold about 39%. On this clonotype: Its target is not known.

V gene TRBV6-6 combines with J gene TRBJ2-5; 11 bases match TRBD2. The receptor was derived from a human donor in good health (CMV status not recorded). Some clones in this sample may be carry-over from other donors' samples. The sample here was cultured PBMCs, taken from culture after CMV antigen stimulation. The CDR3 protein is CASSLPGLADLQETQYF. The DNA of the CDR3 is TGTGCCAGCAGTCTCCCGGGACTAGCGGATCTCCAAGAGACCCAGTACTTC.